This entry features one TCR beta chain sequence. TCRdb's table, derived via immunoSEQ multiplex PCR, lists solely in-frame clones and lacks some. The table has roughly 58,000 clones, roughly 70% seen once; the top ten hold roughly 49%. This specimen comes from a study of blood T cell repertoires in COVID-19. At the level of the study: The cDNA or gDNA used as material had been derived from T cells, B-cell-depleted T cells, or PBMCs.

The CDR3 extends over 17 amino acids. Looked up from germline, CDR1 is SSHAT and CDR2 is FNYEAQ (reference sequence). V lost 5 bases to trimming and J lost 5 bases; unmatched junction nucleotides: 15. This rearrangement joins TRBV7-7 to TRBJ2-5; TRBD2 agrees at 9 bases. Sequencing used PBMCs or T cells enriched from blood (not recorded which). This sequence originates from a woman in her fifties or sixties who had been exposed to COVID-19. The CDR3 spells CASSTKLVAGVSETQYF. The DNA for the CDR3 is TGTGCCAGCAGCACAAAGCTAGTAGCGGGGGTCTCGGAGACCCAGTACTTC.